This T cell receptor beta chain is from a study of blood T cell repertoires in COVID-19 (dated by TCRdb to the early 2020s). Some background on the complete study: The collaborator samples originated in the United States, Italy and Spain and spanned the acute and convalescent phases of COVID-19. The prospective study material was composed of cDNA or gDNA derived from T cells, B-cell-depleted T cells, or PBMCs. The dataset comprised deeply sampled blood TCRbeta repertoires from subjects exposed to, actively infected with, or recovered from COVID-19. A freely available public database, intended as a resource for researchers studying the immune response to SARS-CoV-2, is where the repertoires were released. The samples were drawn from the first 160 participants of the ongoing ImmuneRACE study and from over a thousand subjects provided by 6 global collaborators. The sample metadata nearly always contained a de-identified subject ID, COVID-19 status, age in years and sex. Where HLA class I and class II types were available, the types were taken from metadata supplied by the sample provider, not from assay-based typing.

Points the paper makes about the study in general: The amount of clinical and demographic metadata varied by source and participant and was provided uncurated.

TCRbeta CDR3 regions were amplified from genomic DNA by means of the immunoSEQ Assay, a bias-controlled multiplex PCR. The authors' pipeline ran thus. Nucleated cell counts per sample were estimated from amplification of reference gene primers within the assay. Sequence reads were collapsed and filtered to measure the absolute abundance of every unique TCRbeta CDR3 rearrangement. For each sample, productive Simpson clonality was calculated by taking the square root of Simpson's diversity index across productive rearrangements. TCRdb holds this immuneACCESS table with in-frame rearrangements only. Some clones are missing; in checked studies, unresolved V genes explain under half, and the rest has no known cause. Clone size and the V and J calls come from that table; the DNA yielded D and trimming. This sample gives roughly 250,000 clones in total; 75% to 90% of them show up just once. The ten largest make up roughly 6% of the sample.

Participants in the prospective study were enrolled through a virtual design, were aged about 18 to 90 years, and lived in some 24 United States geographic areas. In the prospective study, participants were assigned to cohorts based on the clinical history participants reported in a screening survey and a study questionnaire. In the prospective study, whole blood, serum and a nasopharyngeal or oropharyngeal swab were collected from each participant by mobile phlebotomists. Participants in the prospective study had the option to provide additional blood draws and questionnaires over a roughly two-month period. Before DNA extraction, prospective study blood samples were shipped either frozen or at room temperature. As concerns this clone: This receptor's antigen is unknown. Base qualities are not recorded, but no much larger clone differs from it by a single base.

The cysteine opens and the phenylalanine closes a CDR3 of 15 amino acids. Only CDR3 DNA is held: 45 bases, read in frame from base 1. V was cut back by 0 bases and J by 6 bases, leaving a gap of 15 bases between them. The germline V gene provides CDR1 LGHNA and CDR2 YSLEER. The chain was built from TRBV4-3 and TRBJ2-7, and the D gene may be TRBD1, 5 bases matching. This TCR derives from a woman under 40 with acute COVID-19. The sequenced material came from PBMCs or T cells enriched from blood (not recorded which). The DNA sequence reads TGCGCCAGCAGCCAAGATCCGCAGGGATGGCGCGAGCAGTACTTC. The encoded protein is CASSQDPQGWREQYF.